The 17 T cell receptor beta chains in this list originate from one sample, sequenced in a study of Ad26.COV2.S vaccination and SARS-CoV-2 variants. The data were produced by immunoSEQ multiplex PCR, yet TCRdb's version contains in-frame clones alone and is incomplete. Here the sample spans around 400,000 clones, 83% being singletons. Treatment defined: about 20 received Ad26.COV2.S at low or high dose, single or two shots; about 5 received placebo; per-sample allocation not given. Each sample was drawn 63 days after the first injection (of vaccine or placebo). Source: peripheral blood, taken in a trial of Ad26.COV2.S vaccine versus placebo. The receptors shown here come from a person between 18 and 65 years old who received the Ad26.COV2.S COVID-19 vaccine or a placebo.

CDR3 loop: CASNRGAGEGYTF. The CDR3 DNA is TGTGCCAGCAACCGCGGGGCAGGTGAAGGCTACACCTTC. The chain recombines TRBV5-4 with TRBJ1-2; D is perhaps TRBD1 (5 bases). The CDR3 is 13 residues long. Trimming took off 6 bases at V and 8 bases at J, with 17 bases between the two ends. Germline CDR1 reads SGHNT; CDR2 reads YYREEE (reference sequence).

This clone was seen a few times. This CDR3 reads CASSTRQGLSPLHF. The CDR3 DNA reads TGTGCCAGTAGTACCAGACAGGGGCTTTCACCCCTCCACTTT. The genes are TRBV19 and TRBJ1-6; 8 bases map to TRBD1. The CDR3 covers 14 residues. Germline CDR1 and CDR2: LNHDA and SQIVND (reference sequence). V gave up 4 bases and J gave up 9 bases; unmatched junction bases: 5.

The rearrangement links TRBV5-1 to TRBJ1-3; no definite D call. Germline CDR1 is SGHRS and CDR2 is YFSETQ. The V gene lost 4 bases and the J gene lost 3 bases, with 17 bases spanning the gap. This CDR3 spans 16 amino acids. The CDR3, as DNA: TGCGCCAGCAGCCCCTTAGACCGCGTGCTTGGAAACACCATATATTTT. Protein: CASSPLDRVLGNTIYF. Variable domain in full (rest from reference TRBV5-1 and TRBJ1-3): KAGVTQTPRYLIKTRGQQVTLSCSPISGHRSVSWYQQTPGQGLQFLFEYFSETQRNKGNFPGRFSGRQFSNSRSEMNVSTLELGDSALYLCASSPLDRVLGNTIYFGEGSWLTVV.

The chain combines TRBV27 with TRBJ1-4, with TRBD1 as a possible D gene (5 bases). V was shortened by 4 bases and J by 8 bases, with 17 bases between the two germline ends. Germline V lookup: CDR1 MNHEY, CDR2 SMNVEV (reference sequence). The CDR3 consists of 15 residues. The CDR3 coding sequence is TGTGCCAGCAGTTCTACCGGGACCTGGGGGGAAAAACTGTTTTTT. It yields the protein CASSSTGTWGEKLFF.

This clone was seen more than once but under ten times. CDR3 in amino acids: CASSPGVGLLNTEAFF. Written as DNA, the CDR3 is TGTGCCAGCTCACCAGGTGTTGGCCTTCTGAACACTGAAGCTTTCTTT. The genes are TRBV18 and TRBJ1-1; D gene ambiguous. The CDR3 spans 16 residues. Germline-derived CDR1 and CDR2 are KGHSH and LQKENI. Deletions cut 2 bases from V and 0 bases from J, with 13 bases between.

The chain has TRBV6-4 and TRBJ2-3; TRBD2 agrees at 12 bases. Germline V gene sequence: CDR1 MRHNA, CDR2 SNTAGT. V shed 4 bases, J shed 5 bases, and the junction held 4 bases outside the gene matches. The CDR3 has 15 amino acids. CDR3 amino acids: CASSATSGSKDTQYF. The CDR3 nucleotides read TGTGCCAGCAGTGCGACTAGCGGGAGTAAAGATACGCAGTATTTT.

This clone was seen a single time. The V and J genes are TRBV30 and TRBJ1-6; 10 bases match TRBD1. There are 17 residues in the CDR3. In germline, CDR1 is GTSNPN, CDR2 SVGIG (reference sequence). J gave up 6 bases and V 1 base, and 9 bases lay outside the gene matches. The DNA of the CDR3 is TGTGCCTGGAGTGAGACAGGGGGCGACTACGGTAATTCACCCCTCCACTTT. Translation gives CAWSETGGDYGNSPLHF.

V usage is TRBV11-2 and J usage is TRBJ2-2; the match to TRBD2 covers 7 bases. CDR3 length: 13 amino acids. CDR1 and CDR2 (germline): SGHAT, FQNNGV. V gave up 6 bases and J gave up 7 bases; unmatched junction bases: 5. This CDR3 reads CASSLSGVGELFF. The CDR3 DNA reads TGTGCCAGCAGTCTAAGCGGGGTCGGGGAGCTGTTTTTT.

A few counts support this clone. The chain links TRBV2 to TRBJ2-1; D is perhaps TRBD2 (7 bases). The germline gives CDR1 SNHLY, CDR2 FYNNEI. This CDR3 is built from 12 residues. V was pared by 10 bases and J by 11 bases, with 18 bases between. In DNA, the CDR3 is TGTGCCACCTCTTCACCGGGGGGCCAGCAGTTCTTC. As protein: CATSSPGGQQFF.

This clone was seen once. The chain is built from TRBV30 and TRBJ2-5, with 12 bases fitting TRBD2. The V and J ends lost 4 bases and 4 bases, in that order; junction bases with no gene match: 10. Germline-derived CDR1 and CDR2 are GTSNPN and SVGIG (reference sequence). This CDR3 is built from 16 residues. The CDR3 sequence: CAWTSGRALAGETQYF. The CDR3 DNA reads as TGTGCCTGGACTAGCGGGAGGGCCTTGGCAGGAGAGACCCAGTACTTC.

The V and J genes are TRBV7-3 and TRBJ2-6; D might be TRBD2 (6 bases). V shed 3 bases and J shed 2 bases, with 11 bases lying between them. This CDR3 has 16 residues. CDR1 is SGHTA and CDR2 is FQGTGA in the germline V gene. The CDR3 DNA reads as TGTGCCAGCAGCTTGGCGGGGAATCCTGGGGCCAACGTCCTGACTTTC. Translation: CASSLAGNPGANVLTF.

Here the CDR3 reads CASSQDHPRPGGYTF. The CDR3 DNA reads as TGCGCCAGCAGCCAAGATCATCCGAGACCTGGGGGCTACACCTTC. J is TRBJ1-2 and V is TRBV4-3; D gene ambiguous. The CDR3 spans 15 residues. Trimming stripped 0 bases from V and 8 bases from J, with 16 bases between. In germline, CDR1 is LGHNA, CDR2 YSLEER.

The J gene is TRBJ2-5, the V gene TRBV7-9, with D perhaps TRBD1 or TRBD2 (5 bases each). The CDR3 runs to 15 residues. Trimming removed 1 base at V and 4 bases at J, with 13 bases between. CDR1 and CDR2 from the germline V gene are SEHNR and FQNEAQ (reference sequence). The DNA for the CDR3 is TGTGCCAGCAGCTTAGAATGGAGGCAGGGAGAGACCCAGTACTTC. Protein sequence: CASSLEWRQGETQYF.

The chain carries TRBV7-9 and TRBJ2-1; D call uncertain. V dropped 0 bases and J dropped 0 bases, with 6 bases sitting between them. From germline, CDR1 is SEHNR and CDR2 FQNEAQ (reference sequence). The CDR3 is 15 amino acids. The CDR3 coding sequence is TGTGCCAGCAGCTTAGCAGGCAACTCCTACAATGAGCAGTTCTTC. As protein: CASSLAGNSYNEQFF.

J is TRBJ2-1 and V is TRBV29-1; D possibly uses TRBD1 or TRBD2 (5 bases each). Per germline, CDR1 SQVTM and CDR2 ANQGSEA. This CDR3 has 15 amino acids. Trimming removed 8 bases from V and 4 bases from J, with 21 bases in between. As DNA, the CDR3 is TGCAGCTGTTTGAAGGGGACCACCTCGTACAATGAGCAGTTCTTC. It codes for CSCLKGTTSYNEQFF.

Worth noting for this clone: Distinct nucleotide sequences in the sample also encode this CDR3. The chain combines TRBV18 with TRBJ2-7; no definite D call. Looked up from germline, CDR1 is KGHSH and CDR2 is LQKENI. Trimming removed 1 base from V and 4 bases from J, with 2 bases in between. The CDR3 runs to 11 residues. CDR3 coding DNA: TGTGCCAGCTCACCACTTTACGAGCAGTACTTC. This encodes CASSPLYEQYF. The full variable domain, completed using reference TRBV18 and TRBJ2-7, is NAGVMQNPRHLVRRRGQEARLRCSPMKGHSHVYWYRQLPEEGLKFMVYLQKENIIDESGMPKERFSAEFPKEGPSILRIQQVVRGDSAAYFCASSPLYEQYFGPGTRLTVT.

On this clone: The junction departs from the called germline gene at one end, perhaps through a read error. J is TRBJ2-5 and V is TRBV5-4; D gene ambiguous. The CDR3 extends over 15 amino acids. From germline, CDR1 is SGHNT and CDR2 YYREEE (reference sequence). This chain's CDR3 is CASSLGGRPQEAQYF. CDR3 DNA: TGTGCCAGCAGCTTAGGCGGACGGCCCCAAGAGGCCCAGTACTTC.